This T cell receptor beta chain derives from a study of shared clonotypes between healthy human individuals. V trimming: 7 bases; J trimming: 8 bases; junction bases outside the gene matches: 15. The germline CDR1 and CDR2 sequences are SGHNT and YYREEE (reference sequence). The CDR3 has 16 amino acids. Naive CD8 cells comprised CD45RO-negative, CCR7-positively selected cells, excluding terminally differentiated effector memory CD45RA+ cells. Measured with immunoSEQ multiplex PCR; TCRdb has only the in-frame clones, and not every one. The sample holds about 580,000 clones; roughly 98% are singletons and the top ten take 0.3%.

The TCR comes from a man younger than 45 in good health. The J gene is TRBJ2-4, the V gene TRBV5-4, with 10 bases matching TRBD2. Sequencing was performed on naive CD8+ T cells sorted from blood. This chain's CDR3 is CASFVSPSGSGDIQYF. The CDR3 nucleotides read TGTGCCAGCTTTGTTTCCCCTAGCGGGAGCGGGGACATTCAGTACTTC.